This TCR beta chain was retrieved from a study of neurological immune-mediated disorders (dated by TCRdb to the late 2010s). Concerning the study at large: Peripheral blood TCR-beta repertoires from patients with HTLV-I-associated myelopathy (HAM/TSP), patients with multiple sclerosis, and healthy controls were compared in the study using UMI-based sequencing. The cohort was made up of approximately 71 subjects, consisting of some 14 HAM/TSP patients, around 35 multiple sclerosis patients and around 20 healthy controls. The 100 to 110 TCR-beta libraries covered PBMC samples along with longitudinal samples, technical triplicates, and paired sorted CD4+ and CD8+ T-cell subsets.

Study-wide conclusions, independent of this receptor: The highest TCR clonal expansion was observed in HAM/TSP patients, whereas the lowest was observed in MS patients, even when compared with healthy controls. No identical CDR3 amino acid sequences were found to be shared among expanded clones across subjects, suggesting that TCR-beta repertoires were private in all groups.

Taking its sample share into account, this clonotype is medium-sized (0.01 to 0.1%). The target of this receptor is not known. Base qualities are not at hand, and no much larger clone is one base apart. The healthy controls were volunteers from blood banks in Maryland, USA. For unsorted PBMC libraries, 2 million PBMCs were used after storage in RNAlater at -80 degrees C until RNA extraction. PBMCs were separated from peripheral blood using Ficoll-Hypaque density gradient centrifugation and then cryopreserved in liquid nitrogen. cDNA was synthesized by template-switch 5'RACE using a primer carrying a 10-nucleotide random unique molecular identifier by which each TCR transcript was tagged. Over 180 million TCR-beta sequences, covering 15-18 subjects, were produced in each sequencing run. Total RNA was extracted with the RNeasy kit. TCR-beta VDJ regions were amplified with primers for the TCR constant region and the 5'RACE anchor, using the KAPA Real-time Library Amplification kit. A first PCR added sample indexes and Illumina adaptors, after which a second PCR increased the library yield. After purification with Ampure beads, the TCR product of roughly 650 bp was size-selected on a 2% E-gel SizeSelection system. Before pooling, library quality was checked on a Bioanalyzer, concentration was measured with Qubit, and libraries were quantified with the Kapa Library Quantification kit. Libraries were sequenced paired-end 2 x 150 bp on an Illumina HiSeq 2500. To increase sequence diversity, roughly 25-31% phiX was spiked into each library pool. For the original study's pipeline: Quality-filtered reads were processed with the UMI-based MiGEC pipeline, which removed over 75% of raw TCR sequences during error correction. VDJ genes were aligned to IMGT germline references, and each clonotype was defined by a unique CDR3 amino acid sequence together with V-J genes. Clonal expansion, Shannon diversity, and CDR3 relatedness (CalcPairwiseDistances, ClusterSamples) were evaluated with VDJtools, and phylogenetic trees were built with CLCbio workbench. Expanded clones were defined as having at least 8 unique UMIs, based on coefficient-of-variation modelling across technical triplicates. The raw public reads went through TCRdb reprocessing: fastp at Q25, MiXCR clone calling, in-frame beta chains kept. When rows share a CDR3 protein, they turn into one entry using the most common DNA and genes. The V and J calls here are based on TCRdb, not the publication. This sample has tens of thousands of distinct CDR3 sequences in its table, and over 9% of those were observed once. The ten most abundant clones make up about 1.8% of the sample.

The CDR3, cysteine through phenylalanine, is 13 amino acids long. The kept DNA is CDR3 alone, 39 bases in frame from the first base. The V end loses 5 bases and the J end loses 4 bases, and a stretch of 9 bases separates them. CDR1 is given as SGHTA and CDR2 as FQGTGA, both from the germline V gene. The sample consisted of PBMCs. The chain is made from TRBV7-3 and TRBJ2-1; TRBD2 might be the D gene, on 6 matching bases. This clonotype was sampled from a man aged 35-49 years in good health. The CDR3 loop reads CASSPGGYNEQFF. The nucleotide sequence is given as TGTGCCAGCAGCCCCGGAGGGTACAATGAGCAGTTCTTC.